The entry that follows covers one TCR beta chain sequence. As yet, its antigen is unknown. The CDR3 extends over 12 amino acids. J was trimmed by 7 bases and V by 2 bases; bases with no gene match: 3. Germline assignment: CDR1 DFQATT and CDR2 SNEGSKA (reference sequence). The sample is drawn from a study of naive and memory T cell subsets. Study observations and caveats: Naive repertoires, especially CD8, held a few larger clonotypes, possibly memory cells re-expressing CD45RA.

Alpha and beta libraries were amplified separately from the second PCR onward. CMV status came from CD4+ IFNgamma after overnight CMV lysate stimulation. Four subsets defined by CD45RA and CD27 were sorted after CD3, CD4, CD8 and live/dead staining. An equimolar mix of two oligonucleotides served as the beta constant-region primer for TRBC1 and TRBC2. Four rounds of PCR amplified the ligated cDNA using nested alpha and beta constant-region primers plus SP2. TCRdb reanalysed the UMI-ligation and nested PCR reads using MiXCR and keeps one entry per CDR3 protein. Of fewer than 150,000 distinct CDR3 sequences listed, approximately 20% were seen once; the top ten hold about 0.6%.

This chain links TRBV20-1 with TRBJ1-1, with 8 bases lining up with TRBD1. This TCR was recovered from a human donor in good health. The sequenced material came from naive CD8+ T cells from blood. CDR3 DNA sequence: TGCAGTGCTAGAATGGGGACAGGTGAAGCTTTCTTT. Amino acid sequence: CSARMGTGEAFF.